This T cell receptor (beta chain) was documented in a study of regulatory T cells in long-lasting Graves disease. Time point noted: newly diagnosed GD, antithyroid drugs for less than 3 months. The TCR library was made from RNA extracted from PBMCs. Germline lookup yields CDR1 SGDLS and CDR2 YYNGEE. The V gene end was trimmed by 3 bases and the J gene end by 5 bases; junction bases not matched to a gene: 8. The CDR3 loop spans 15 amino acids. iRepertoire HTBI primers and Arm-PCR of CDR3 regions built TCR beta libraries. MiXCR, run by TCRdb on the multiplex PCR reads, gives a single entry per CDR3 protein. The repertoire includes 250,000 to 300,000 distinct CDR3 sequences, 15% to 20% of them detected once, and roughly 15% sits in the top ten. These data were also reused for a study on T cells in Graves' hyperthyroidism and ophthalmopathy.

The specimen was peripheral blood mononuclear cells (PBMCs), collected at new diagnosis, from a patient treated with antithyroid drugs. This chain uses TRBV9 with TRBJ2-5; 9 nucleotides align to TRBD2. The receptor comes from a woman aged 25 to 39 with Graves disease. The CDR3 DNA reads TGTGCCAGCAGCGCCGGCGGGGGGGGCCGGGAGACCCAGTACTTC. Protein product: CASSAGGGGRETQYF.